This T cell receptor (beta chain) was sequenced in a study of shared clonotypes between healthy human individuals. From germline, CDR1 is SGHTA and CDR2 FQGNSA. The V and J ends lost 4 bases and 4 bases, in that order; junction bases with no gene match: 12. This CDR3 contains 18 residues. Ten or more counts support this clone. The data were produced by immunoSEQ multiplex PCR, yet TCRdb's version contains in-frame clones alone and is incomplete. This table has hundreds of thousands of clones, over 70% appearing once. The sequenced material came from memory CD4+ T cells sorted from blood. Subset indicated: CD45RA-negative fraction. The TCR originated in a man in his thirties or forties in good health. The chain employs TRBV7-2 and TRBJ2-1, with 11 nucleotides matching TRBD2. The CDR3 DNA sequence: TGTGCCAGCAGCTCCCAGGGACTAGCGGCCCCCCGATACAATGAGCAGTTCTTC. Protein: CASSSQGLAAPRYNEQFF.